This T cell receptor beta chain came from a study of blood T cells in healthy people across ages (dated by TCRdb to the mid-2010s). For context, the study as a whole: Template switching captured roughly one uniquely barcoded TCR beta cDNA molecule per two T cells in model experiments. To track age-related changes in TCR beta repertoire diversity, the study relied on deep sequencing normalized with unique cDNA molecular identifiers. Four age groups were formed from the donors: young (average approximately 16 years), middle-aged (around 39), aged (62) and long-lived (about 80). To avoid experimental bias, donors of different ages were spread randomly across the sequencing lanes. The study analyzed two additional independent replicas of 1 million unique cDNA reads from the same blood draw for two donors, one aged 18 to 29 and one aged 80 or older.

CDR1 and CDR2, per the germline V gene (reference sequence), are DFQATT and SNEGSKA. A distance of 9 bases separates the germline ends of V and J, which lose 1 base and 3 bases respectively. Reading from cysteine to phenylalanine, the CDR3 counts 13 amino acids. Just the 39-base CDR3 DNA is kept, in frame starting at base 1. As concerns this clonotype: Its antigen is unknown. Base qualities are not provided; no much larger clone lies one nucleotide away.

Donors were 39 systemically healthy Caucasian individuals from Russia aged roughly 6 to 100 years. Ten milliliters of peripheral blood were drawn from each donor into EDTA-treated Vacutainer tubes. Ficoll-Paque density-gradient centrifugation was used to isolate PBMCs, with at least 7 million per sample. Total RNA, at least 6 micrograms per sample, was extracted from PBMCs with Trizol reagent. For every donor, an aliquot of PBMCs went through flow cytometry to measure the percentages of naive CD45RAhigh/CD27high T cells. Libraries were made using 5' RACE. This sample was sequenced with an Illumina HiSeq 2500. A second PCR of about 6 to 11 cycles was run with a J-beta primer mix and a sample-barcoded 5' primer. Each TCR beta cDNA molecule received a unique molecular identifier from a template-switch 5' adaptor carrying 12 random nucleotides. Each sample yielded at least 2.5 million CDR3-containing paired-end reads. First-strand cDNA was synthesized from all RNA with the Mint cDNA synthesis kit, primed by a TRBC-specific oligonucleotide. All cDNA was treated with uracil-DNA glycosylase and then went through a first 18-cycle PCR with the universal primers M1SS and BC2_uni_R. Concerning the study's data processing: For normalization, 1 million high-quality reads were randomly selected from each sample, with every read carrying a distinct molecular identifier. Instead of being binned into consensus sequences, reads that shared molecular identifiers were thrown out. MiTCR, set to a Q25 quality threshold and the strictest error-elimination algorithm, was used for CDR3 identification, clonotype clustering and error correction. Lower-bound total TCR beta diversity was estimated with a nonparametric unseen species model using Euler transformation. TCRdb trimmed the raw reads at Q25, called clones with MiXCR and kept productive beta chains. Rows merge per CDR3 protein into single entries with the most common DNA and genes. V and J calls and clone size were set by TCRdb, not the authors. The sample records about 1.4 million distinct CDR3 sequences, around 55% of which are singletons. The ten largest clones capture 6.5% to 8.5% of the sample.

The study at large found these results: Conclusive comparison of naive and antigen-experienced compartments was prevented by the profiling of bulk unsorted PBMCs. The percentage of naive T cells measured by flow cytometry correlated strongly with observed TCR beta diversity. Donor CMV infection status was unknown, potentially confounding age-related changes in expanded clonotypes. Compared with the aged group, the long-lived group had more naive CD4+ T cells, fewer expanded clones and increased TCR diversity, a pattern suggesting age selection. Observed TCR beta diversity per million T cells fell roughly linearly with age, and a significant reduction was already apparent by age about 43. Estimates of total diversity based on one million sequenced T cells were considered lower bounds and underestimates.

This sequence was found in a man between 18 and 35 years old in good health. Input material: blood. The V gene is TRBV20-1 and the J gene is TRBJ1-1; a confident D gene designation cannot be given. At the DNA level, the sequence is TGCAGTGCTAGAGGCAGTATCGACACTGAAGCTTTCTTT. Translated, this gives CSARGSIDTEAFF.